The 7 T cell receptor beta chains listed next were all sequenced from one sample in a study of blood T cell repertoires in COVID-19. The protocol was immunoSEQ multiplex PCR, while the TCRdb copy is restricted to in-frame clones and leaves out a portion. The table lists under 300,000 clones, about 88% of them singletons. Input material: peripheral blood. These receptors all stem from a woman aged 40 to 49 who had recovered from COVID-19.

This clone was observed a few times. V is TRBV27 and J is TRBJ1-2; 10 bases map to TRBD1. The junction had 2 bases not matched to a gene; V was cut back by 2 bases and J by 5 bases. The V gene's germline CDR1 is MNHEY and CDR2 SMNVEV (reference sequence). This CDR3 contains 14 residues. CDR3 bases: TGTGCCAGCAGTTTAGGGGGACAGGGGTATGGCTACACCTTC. Its protein product is CASSLGGQGYGYTF.

The chain combines TRBV15 with TRBJ1-3; D call uncertain. This CDR3 is 12 amino acids long. The germline CDR1 and CDR2 sequences are LNHNV and YYDKDF (reference sequence). Trimming cost V 8 bases and J 2 bases, with 7 bases left between them. DNA for the CDR3: TGTGCCACCGCGACTGCTGGAAACACCATATATTTT. Protein sequence: CATATAGNTIYF. Variable domain in full (rest from reference TRBV15 and TRBJ1-3): DAMVIQNPRYQVTQFGKPVTLSCSQTLNHNVMYWYQQKSSQAPKLLFHYYDKDFNNEADTPDNFQSRRPNTSFCFLDIRSPGLGDTAMYLCATATAGNTIYFGEGSWLTVV.

The chain links TRBV4-2 to TRBJ2-6, with D tentatively TRBD1 (5 bases). Germline lookup yields CDR1 LGHNA and CDR2 YNFKEQ. The germline V and J ends were trimmed by 3 bases and 1 base, with 16 bases remaining between them. CDR3 length: 18 amino acids. DNA of the CDR3: TGTGCCAGCAGCCATGCCAGGGTGCCCTATTCTGGGGCCAACGTCCTGACTTTC. It yields the protein CASSHARVPYSGANVLTF.

The gene calls are TRBV7-9 and TRBJ1-2; D ambiguous. The V gene's germline CDR1 is SEHNR and CDR2 FQNEAQ (reference sequence). Trimming shortened V by 1 base and J by 10 bases, and 19 bases separated the two germline ends. This CDR3 has 15 amino acids. In DNA form, the CDR3 reads TGTGCCAGCAGCTTAGATACAGATAGTAATCGATACTACACCTTC. The encoded protein is CASSLDTDSNRYYTF.

The CDR3 region has the DNA TGTGCCAGCAGAACAGTGGTCCCAGAGACCCAGTACTTC. It specifies CASRTVVPETQYF. V gene TRBV6-5 combines with J gene TRBJ2-5; D ambiguous. CDR1 and CDR2 from the germline V gene are MNHEY and SVGAGI. V shed 6 bases and J shed 4 bases, with 12 bases lying between them. The CDR3 is 13 amino acids.

This chain uses TRBV28 with TRBJ1-5, with D perhaps matching TRBD1 (6 bases). V lost 2 bases and J 3 bases, leaving 14 bases between the germline ends. In germline, CDR1 is MDHEN, CDR2 SYDVKM. The CDR3 length is 16 residues. The CDR3 DNA is TGTGCCAGCAGTTTAGCCGGCAGGGGCGCCAATCAGCCCCAGCATTTT. This codes for CASSLAGRGANQPQHF.

The J gene is TRBJ2-3, the V gene TRBV19, with 12 nucleotides matching TRBD2. J gave up 5 bases and V 4 bases, and 7 bases lay outside the gene matches. Per the germline V gene, CDR1 is LNHDA and CDR2 is SQIVND (reference sequence). The CDR3 spans 16 residues. CDR3 nucleotide sequence: TGTGCCAGTAGTACTCCACTAGCGGGAGGACTAGATACGCAGTATTTT. This gives the protein CASSTPLAGGLDTQYF.